This T cell receptor beta chain was observed in a study of chemoradiotherapy in HPV16-positive cancers. Study-level information: A couple of HPV16-positive patients' cells yielded candidate HPV-specific clones and common motifs.

V lost 5 bases and J lost 8; bases outside the gene matches: 19. The CDR3 runs 18 residues. Germline-derived CDR1 and CDR2 are SGHNT and YENEEA. TCRdb keeps only in-frame clones here, not all; method: immunoSEQ multiplex PCR. The sample consists of about 29,000 clones, approximately 93% of them appearing once. Points on this clone: The antigen is undetermined.

Study-level points and caveats: In HPV16-positive patients, HPV-responsive T-cell expansion tracked better recurrence-free survival. During treatment, candidate HPV-specific clones and E7-related motifs expanded in tumor. The functional HPV-specific definition rests on just a couple of HPV16-positive patients.

The receptor was isolated from a human donor with HPV-associated anogenital cancer. The rearrangement joins TRBV11-3 to TRBJ2-2; 8 bases agree with TRBD1. The sample here was blood, taken from a patient who underwent chemoradiotherapy. The CDR3: CASSPYPLPGQEAGELFF. The CDR3 bases are TGTGCCAGCAGCCCGTACCCCCTCCCGGGACAGGAGGCGGGGGAGCTGTTTTTT.